Shown below are 31 T cell receptor beta chains from a single sample sequenced in a study of naive and memory T cell subsets listed by TCRdb under 2017. The library was prepared using UMI-ligation and nested PCR. Sequencer: Illumina MiSeq. The beta constant-region primer was an equimolar mix of two oligonucleotides covering both TRBC1 and TRBC2. TCRdb's own reprocessing of the public reads used fastp at Q25 and MiXCR and kept productive beta chains. Duplicate CDR3 protein sequences are folded into a single record with the most common DNA and genes. This sample comprises 37,000 or so distinct CDR3 sequences, about an eighth of them detected only once. The ten biggest clones cover around 20% of the sample. The source material was effector memory CD4+ T cells from blood. The intended sense of this specimen's cell subset or site label: effector memory, CD45RA- CD27-. These receptors were taken from a human donor in good health.

This clonotype has only a few counts. The chain joins TRBV7-3 to TRBJ1-6, with D tentatively TRBD1 (5 bases). V lost 3 bases to trimming and J lost 6 bases, with 9 bases between them. The CDR3 has 14 residues. Germline lookup yields CDR1 SGHTA and CDR2 FQGTGA. This CDR3 reads CASSLGTANSPLHF. DNA of the CDR3: TGTGCCAGCAGCTTGGGGACGGCTAATTCACCCCTCCACTTT.

In its sample, this clonotype was seen many times. The rearrangement uses TRBV20-1 and TRBJ2-7, with 16 bases aligning to TRBD2. The CDR3 runs 17 residues. Germline V lookup: CDR1 DFQATT, CDR2 SNEGSKA (reference sequence). J gave up 2 bases and V 4 bases, and 8 bases lay outside the gene matches. This CDR3 is CSATGLAGGRGAYEQYF. The CDR3 DNA follows: TGCAGTGCTACGGGACTAGCGGGAGGGCGGGGGGCCTACGAGCAGTACTTC.

This clonotype was picked up a small number of times. The V gene is TRBV29-1, the J gene TRBJ2-2; 7 bases match TRBD2. This CDR3 has 13 residues. CDR1 and CDR2 (germline): SQVTM, ANQGSEA. Trimming removed 4 bases from V and 3 bases from J; junction bases left unmatched: 2. CDR3 nucleotide sequence: TGCAGCGTTGGAGCGGGGTACACCGGGGAGCTGTTTTTT. Its translation is CSVGAGYTGELFF.

This clonotype was seen only a few times. The chain carries TRBV21-1 and TRBJ1-2; the table gives TRBD1 as D, unverified against the DNA. TRBV21-1 is assigned pseudogene status. This CDR3 has 12 residues. As DNA, the CDR3 is TGTGCCAGCAGCCCTGACAGGGACGGCTACACCTTC. Protein sequence: CASSPDRDGYTF.

This clonotype was seen more than once but under ten times. The chain uses TRBV20-1 and TRBJ1-1, with D perhaps matching TRBD1 (6 bases). V lost 0 bases and J lost 0, with 8 bases in between. The CDR3 sequence is 14 residues long. Germline-derived CDR1 and CDR2 are DFQATT and SNEGSKA (reference sequence). The CDR3 here is CSARDGQLNTEAFF. CDR3 DNA: TGCAGTGCTAGAGATGGACAGTTGAACACTGAAGCTTTCTTT.

The CDR3 protein is CSVGTGGRKTQYF. DNA for the CDR3: TGCAGCGTTGGAACAGGGGGGAGGAAGACCCAGTACTTC. The gene calls are TRBV29-1 and TRBJ2-5; TRBD1 matches at 8 bases. The CDR3 is 13 amino acids. The germline gives CDR1 SQVTM, CDR2 ANQGSEA. Germline trimming cut 4 bases from V and 6 bases from J; bases unmatched to any gene: 7.

The chain recombines TRBV7-1 with TRBJ1-3; 7 nucleotides line up with TRBD1. TRBV7-1 qualifies as an ORF whose function is uncertain. J lost 0 bases, V lost 3 bases, and 5 bases had no gene match. This CDR3 region has 16 residues. CDR3 loop: CASSSPTGDSGNTIYF. CDR3 nucleotide sequence: TGTGCCAGCAGCTCTCCCACAGGGGACTCTGGAAACACCATATATTTT.

The chain carries TRBV5-4 and TRBJ1-5; no clear D. The CDR3 has 14 amino acids. CDR1 SGHNT and CDR2 YYREEE come from the germline V gene (reference sequence). V lost 2 bases and J 4 bases, leaving 10 bases between the germline ends. CDR3 coding DNA: TGTGCCAGCAGCTTATTGCCAGAGAATCAGCCCCAGCATTTT. This translates into CASSLLPENQPQHF.

J is TRBJ2-1 and V is TRBV5-1; D is undetermined. The CDR3 has 13 amino acids. V was clipped by 0 bases and J by 10 bases, with 11 bases between them. The V gene's germline CDR1 is SGHRS and CDR2 YFSETQ. The CDR3 is CASSLAPSNEQFF. The CDR3 DNA follows: TGCGCCAGCAGCTTGGCCCCCAGTAACGAGCAGTTCTTC.

The V call is TRBV4-2, the J call TRBJ2-1, with 8 positions matching TRBD2. V lost 4 bases, J lost 8 bases, and 13 bases stayed unmatched. The CDR3 covers 16 residues. The germline V gene encodes CDR1 LGHNA and CDR2 YNFKEQ. CDR3 in DNA: TGTGCCAGCAGCCCCCTGACGGGAGGGCCAGGCTATGAGCAGTTCTTC. Its translation is CASSPLTGGPGYEQFF.

This chain joins TRBV6-1 and TRBJ1-4; 9 nucleotides agree with TRBD1. Per germline, CDR1 MNHNS and CDR2 SASEGT. Germline trimming cut 7 bases from V and 7 bases from J; bases unmatched to any gene: 7. CDR3 size: 14 residues. This CDR3 reads CASIPGQGPEKLFF. The CDR3 DNA follows: TGTGCCAGCATCCCGGGACAGGGCCCTGAAAAACTGTTTTTT.

Notes on this clonotype: Given a much more abundant clone one base away, this may be a read error. This chain links TRBV5-6 with TRBJ1-5, with unresolved D. Looked up from germline, CDR1 is SGHDT and CDR2 is YYEEEE. V was cut by 0 bases and J by 5 bases, with 9 bases left in between. The CDR3 is made up of 14 amino acids. The chain's CDR3 is CASSLERSDQPQHF. CDR3 nucleotides: TGTGCCAGCAGCTTGGAACGGAGCGATCAGCCCCAGCATTTT.

This chain uses TRBV7-8 with TRBJ2-5; 7 bases match TRBD1. Germline V gives CDR1 SGHVS, CDR2 FQNEAQ. Trimming took 4 bases from V and 0 from J; bases not matched to a gene: 11. The CDR3 runs 17 residues. CDR3 amino acids: CASSSPTGRGYQETQYF. In DNA, the CDR3 is TGTGCCAGCAGCTCTCCGACAGGGAGAGGGTACCAAGAGACCCAGTACTTC.

On this clonotype: A read error may account for a junction end that differs from germline. This chain links TRBV20-1 with TRBJ2-7, with a possible D match to TRBD2 (6 bases). There are 14 residues in the CDR3. Germline CDR1 reads DFQATT; CDR2 reads SNEGSKA (reference sequence). This chain's CDR3 is CSPSVNSVSYEQYF. The CDR3 DNA reads as TGCAGTCCTAGCGTCAACAGCGTTTCCTACGAGCAGTACTTC.

Concerning this clonotype: A read error is possible here, since a much larger clone lies one base away. The chain joins TRBV5-6 to TRBJ2-5; TRBD2 is a possible D gene (6 bases). V was pared by 3 bases and J by 4 bases, with 10 bases between. CDR3 length equals 13 residues. Germline V gene lookup returns CDR1 SGHDT and CDR2 YYEEEE. This CDR3 reads CASSWAGRETQYF. As DNA, the CDR3 is TGTGCCAGCAGCTGGGCGGGGAGAGAGACCCAGTACTTC.

This clonotype came up a few times. The V call is TRBV18, the J call TRBJ2-2; D might be TRBD2 (6 bases). Germline CDR1 and CDR2: KGHSH and LQKENI. V dropped 8 bases and J dropped 6 bases, with 19 bases sitting between them. CDR3 length: 15 residues. CDR3 amino acids: CASRSYQGGAGELFF. CDR3 bases: TGTGCCAGCCGAAGTTACCAAGGCGGGGCCGGGGAGCTGTTTTTT.

This clonotype has at least ten counts. The gene calls are TRBV30 and TRBJ2-2; TRBD1 aligns across 7 bases. The germline CDR1 and CDR2 sequences are GTSNPN and SVGIG (reference sequence). J gave up 8 bases and V 8 bases, and 14 bases lay outside the gene matches. The CDR3 totals 14 residues. The CDR3 nucleotides are TGTGCCGGGGGAAAAGGGACAGTTTCGGGGGAGCTGTTTTTT. This encodes CAGGKGTVSGELFF.

In its sample, this clonotype was seen many times. The V call is TRBV29-1, the J call TRBJ2-3, with D perhaps assigned TRBD1 or TRBD2 (5 bases each). This CDR3 is built from 14 residues. CDR1 SQVTM and CDR2 ANQGSEA come from the germline V gene. The V gene lost 2 bases and the J gene lost 4 bases, with 13 bases spanning the gap. CDR3 sequence (DNA): TGCAGCGTTGAATGGGGGAGTCTGGCAGATACGCAGTATTTT. Translating gives CSVEWGSLADTQYF.

This clonotype was counted a few times. The chain is built from TRBV30 and TRBJ1-1; D may be TRBD1 (6 bases). The germline CDR1 and CDR2 sequences are GTSNPN and SVGIG (reference sequence). With 3 bases removed from V and 3 bases from J, the gap between germline ends came to 14 bases. This CDR3 region has 14 residues. The CDR3 spells CAWSWGAADTEAFF. The CDR3 DNA reads as TGTGCCTGGAGCTGGGGGGCGGCGGACACTGAAGCTTTCTTT.

This clonotype was seen ten or more times. V and J are TRBV11-1 and TRBJ2-1; the D is unclear. V lost 1 base and J lost 7, with 8 bases in between. Germline CDR1 is SGHAT and CDR2 is FQDESV (reference sequence). There are 13 residues in the CDR3. Here the CDR3 reads CASSLDLRNEQFF. The CDR3 DNA sequence: TGTGCCAGCAGCTTAGACCTACGGAATGAGCAGTTCTTC.

The chain employs TRBV6-5 and TRBJ2-7, with a tentative D call TRBD1 (6 bases). The germline CDR1 and CDR2 sequences are MNHEY and SVGAGI. This CDR3 comprises 11 residues. The V gene lost 5 bases and the J gene lost 6 bases, with 8 bases spanning the gap. The CDR3 sequence is CASSQGSEQYF. DNA for the CDR3: TGTGCCAGCAGTCAGGGGAGCGAGCAGTACTTC.

This chain connects TRBV30 to TRBJ1-6; D possibly corresponds to TRBD1 (6 bases). Trimming removed 5 bases at V and 14 bases at J, with 22 bases between. Germline V CDR1 and CDR2: GTSNPN, SVGIG (reference sequence). The CDR3 length is 14 residues. The chain's CDR3 is CAWGGAQGIGSLHF. CDR3 sequence (DNA): TGTGCCTGGGGGGGGGCACAGGGAATCGGATCCCTCCACTTT.

The rearrangement joins TRBV6-1 to TRBJ1-5; TRBD1 matches at 9 bases. Germline CDR1 is MNHNS and CDR2 is SASEGT. CDR3 length: 14 amino acids. V was pared by 7 bases and J by 7 bases, with 8 bases of the junction left unmatched. The CDR3 DNA reads TGTGCCAGCACTGGACAGGGGCCGAACCAGCCCCAGCATTTT. This gives the protein CASTGQGPNQPQHF.

This clonotype was observed at least ten times. This chain connects TRBV30 to TRBJ1-4, with 7 positions matching TRBD1. The V segment lost 6 bases and the J segment 7 bases; nucleotides outside the gene matches: 8. Germline V gene lookup returns CDR1 GTSNPN and CDR2 SVGIG (reference sequence). The CDR3 consists of 13 residues. DNA of the CDR3: TGTGCCTGTTCCGGGACAGTCGCTGAAAAACTGTTTTTT. Amino acids: CACSGTVAEKLFF.

This clonotype appeared a few times. V usage is TRBV9 and J usage is TRBJ2-1; D gene unclear. The CDR3 loop spans 17 amino acids. In germline, CDR1 is SGDLS, CDR2 YYNGEE. V lost 3 bases and J 0 bases, leaving 16 bases between the germline ends. Here the CDR3 reads CASSGVPRISSYNEQFF. The CDR3 coding sequence is TGTGCCAGCAGCGGGGTCCCGCGGATAAGCTCCTACAATGAGCAGTTCTTC.

The CDR3 loop is CASSVGISETQYF. The CDR3 bases are TGTGCCAGCAGCGTCGGTATCAGTGAGACCCAGTACTTC. The V call is TRBV9, the J call TRBJ2-5; D ambiguous. There are 13 residues in the CDR3. Between the trimmed V and J ends, which lost 2 bases and 5 bases, there was a span of 10 bases. Germline CDR1 SGDLS, CDR2 YYNGEE. Full variable domain (remainder filled in from reference TRBV9 and TRBJ2-5): DSGVTQTPKHLITATGQRVTLRCSPRSGDLSVYWYQQSLDQGLQFLIQYYNGEERAKGNILERFSAQQFPDLHSELNLSSLELGDSALYFCASSVGISETQYFGPGTRLLVL.

The rearrangement links TRBV30 to TRBJ2-7; TRBD2 aligns across 12 bases. The CDR3 length is 17 residues. The J segment lost 6 bases and the V segment lost 2 bases, leaving 14 bases of the junction unmatched. Germline V CDR1 and CDR2: GTSNPN, SVGIG (reference sequence). The CDR3 spells CAWSSWASGRAFGEQYF. The CDR3 DNA is TGTGCCTGGAGTTCCTGGGCTAGCGGGAGGGCCTTTGGCGAGCAGTACTTC.

This chain uses TRBV30 with TRBJ1-1; 10 bases are a match to TRBD1. This CDR3 is 14 amino acids long. V was clipped by 4 bases and J by 3 bases; unmatched bases: 5. Per germline, CDR1 GTSNPN and CDR2 SVGIG (reference sequence). Here the CDR3 DNA reads TGTGCCTGGACTTCAGGGACAGGGGACACTGAAGCTTTCTTT. It encodes CAWTSGTGDTEAFF.

This sequence joins TRBV24-1 and TRBJ2-2, with 9 bases aligning to TRBD2. The ends lost 4 bases at V and 2 bases at J; junction bases unmatched: 13. The CDR3 length is 19 residues. The germline V gene has CDR1 KGHDR and CDR2 SFDVKD. CDR3 sequence (DNA): TGTGCCACCAGTGACCCTAAATGGCGGGAGGGTCCTAACACCGGGGAGCTGTTTTTT. Its translation is CATSDPKWREGPNTGELFF.

This chain connects TRBV11-1 to TRBJ2-7, with D perhaps TRBD2 (5 bases). Germline lookup yields CDR1 SGHAT and CDR2 FQDESV (reference sequence). The length of the CDR3 is 13 residues. V was pared by 6 bases and J by 3 bases, with 12 bases between. The CDR3 DNA reads as TGTGCCAGCAGTGCCAATCGGGACTACGAGCAGTACTTC. Translated, it gives CASSANRDYEQYF.

The V call is TRBV27, the J call TRBJ2-3; 9 nucleotides agree with TRBD2. CDR1 is MNHEY and CDR2 is SMNVEV in the germline V gene (reference sequence). Unmatched junction bases numbered 5, after V lost 3 bases and J lost 4 bases. The CDR3 has 15 residues. CDR3: CASSLGLAVSDTQYF. The CDR3 coding sequence is TGTGCCAGCAGTTTGGGACTAGCTGTTTCAGATACGCAGTATTTT.